Below, 26 T cell receptor beta chains from the same sample are listed, as sequenced in a study of OX40 agonist ivuxolimab in advanced cancers. The repertoire was sequenced with immunoSEQ multiplex PCR; TCRdb's copy has only in-frame clones and lacks some. This table holds about 50,000 clones, 82% found once. Specimen: CD4+ or CD8+ T cells sorted from blood, collected in a trial of the OX40 agonist ivuxolimab. Receptors were obtained from an adult with an advanced solid tumor such as melanoma, head and neck, liver or kidney cancer.

This clone was seen a few times. The chain recombines TRBV2 with TRBJ1-2; 7 bases map to TRBD1. J was trimmed by 2 bases and V by 6 bases; bases with no gene match: 6. The CDR3 runs 14 residues. Germline loops: CDR1 SNHLY, CDR2 FYNNEI. In DNA form, the CDR3 reads TGTGCCAGCAGGACTGACAGGGACAACTATGGCTACACCTTC. Translation: CASRTDRDNYGYTF.

This chain uses TRBV4-3 with TRBJ2-7; D is unclear. The CDR3 has 13 residues. Germline CDR1 is LGHNA and CDR2 is YSLEER. The V end lost 4 bases, the J end lost 6 bases, and 13 bases lay between the germline ends. The chain's CDR3 is CASSLTPGAEQYF. The CDR3 coding sequence is TGCGCCAGCAGCCTGACCCCCGGCGCCGAGCAGTACTTC.

A remark on this clone: The same CDR3 can be traced to other DNA sequences in this sample. This chain joins TRBV7-2 and TRBJ2-5; possibly TRBD2 for D (6 bases). The germline V and J ends were trimmed by 3 bases and 10 bases, with 15 bases remaining between them. CDR1 is SGHTA, CDR2 FQGNSA, per germline. This CDR3 is 13 amino acids long. Here the CDR3 reads CASSLAGISDQYF. The CDR3 DNA sequence: TGTGCCAGCAGCTTGGCGGGGATAAGTGACCAGTACTTC.

The chain couples TRBV4-1 to TRBJ1-5; the D gene is possibly TRBD1 (5 bases). Trimming removed 4 bases from V and 2 bases from J, with 12 bases in between. CDR3 size: 15 residues. Germline CDR1 MGHRA, CDR2 YSYEKL. The CDR3 nucleotides are TGCGCCAGCAGCCTAAGTTCGGGGGGCAATCAGCCCCAGCATTTT. Translated: CASSLSSGGNQPQHF.

The table lists this clone with a count of one. The chain recombines TRBV4-3 with TRBJ2-4, with 7 positions matching TRBD2. Germline V CDR1 and CDR2: LGHNA, YSLEER. The junction had 7 bases not matched to a gene; V was cut back by 0 bases and J by 8 bases. CDR3 length: 15 amino acids. The CDR3 region is CASSQEFGRGDIQYF. The CDR3 DNA is TGCGCCAGCAGCCAAGAGTTCGGACGGGGGGACATTCAGTACTTC.

The genes are TRBV27 and TRBJ2-4; 9 positions agree with TRBD2. Trimming removed 0 bases from V and 9 bases from J; junction bases left unmatched: 12. CDR1 is MNHEY and CDR2 is SMNVEV in the germline V gene (reference sequence). The length of the CDR3 is 17 residues. DNA of the CDR3: TGTGCCAGCAGTTTATCTCGGATTGGCGGGGGGGCGAGCATTCAGTACTTC. This translates into CASSLSRIGGGASIQYF.

The CDR3 coding sequence is TGCGCCAGCAGTACAGGGACTAGCGGGGGAACCCTAGGAACCCAGTACTTC. Its translation: CASSTGTSGGTLGTQYF. The chain joins TRBV5-1 to TRBJ2-5; 14 nucleotides match TRBD2. The junction had 14 bases not matched to a gene; V was cut back by 5 bases and J by 8 bases. The length of the CDR3 is 17 residues. Germline assignment: CDR1 SGHRS and CDR2 YFSETQ.

V and J are TRBV30 and TRBJ2-1; 8 bases are a match to TRBD1. The J segment lost 4 bases and the V segment lost 4 bases, leaving 3 bases of the junction unmatched. Germline V gene data show CDR1 as GTSNPN and CDR2 as SVGIG (reference sequence). This CDR3 has 13 amino acids. The CDR3 DNA reads TGTGCCTGGACCCGGGACAGGTACAATGAGCAGTTCTTC. Its protein is CAWTRDRYNEQFF.

This clone was seen a single time. Germline and junction disagree at one end, which may indicate a read error. The rearrangement uses TRBV7-9 and TRBJ1-6; the match to TRBD1 covers 8 bases. The CDR3 is made up of 16 amino acids. Looked up from germline, CDR1 is SEHNR and CDR2 is FQNEAQ (reference sequence). The CDR3 sequence is CTSSRGQGSYNSPLHF. CDR3 nucleotides: TGTACCAGCAGCCGAGGACAGGGCTCCTATAATTCACCCCTCCACTTT.

J is TRBJ1-2 and V is TRBV14; no clear D gene. CDR3 length: 13 amino acids. The V and J ends lost 7 bases and 3 bases respectively, with 12 bases between them. CDR1 and CDR2 (germline): SGHDN, FVKESK. This CDR3 is CASTPTEDYGYTF. DNA of the CDR3: TGTGCCAGCACCCCAACAGAGGACTATGGCTACACCTTC.

The J gene is TRBJ2-7, the V gene TRBV4-1; a weak D match, TRBD2 (5 bases). V lost 3 bases to trimming and J lost 1 base, with 13 bases between them. The CDR3 is 15 residues long. Germline-derived CDR1 and CDR2 are MGHRA and YSYEKL. CDR3 protein: CASSQRPGMSYEQYF. For the CDR3, the DNA is TGCGCCAGCAGCCAGAGACCCGGGATGTCCTACGAGCAGTACTTC.

The chain joins TRBV18 to TRBJ1-1, with 7 nucleotides matching TRBD1. CDR1 is KGHSH and CDR2 is LQKENI in the germline V gene. V lost 1 base and J lost 1; bases outside the gene matches: 12. This CDR3 is built from 18 residues. DNA for the CDR3: TGTGCCAGCTCACCACTACCTTCGGGACAGCCCTCGAACACTGAAGCTTTCTTT. As protein: CASSPLPSGQPSNTEAFF. Supplemented by reference TRBV18 and TRBJ1-1, the full variable domain reads NAGVMQNPRHLVRRRGQEARLRCSPMKGHSHVYWYRQLPEEGLKFMVYLQKENIIDESGMPKERFSAEFPKEGPSILRIQQVVRGDSAAYFCASSPLPSGQPSNTEAFFGQGTRLTVV.

In this sample, this clone turned up once. V gene TRBV19 combines with J gene TRBJ2-5; D unresolved. Germline V CDR1 and CDR2: LNHDA, SQIVND (reference sequence). Trimming cost V 3 bases and J 3 bases, with 11 bases left between them. The CDR3 totals 14 residues. The CDR3 loop reads CASSIWHHEETQYF. The DNA for the CDR3 is TGTGCCAGTAGTATTTGGCACCACGAAGAGACCCAGTACTTC.

This chain links TRBV7-2 with TRBJ2-5; TRBD1 matches 7 bases. CDR3 size: 14 residues. Losses at the gene ends were 3 bases for V and 6 bases for J; bases not matched to a gene: 7. Germline lookup yields CDR1 SGHTA and CDR2 FQGNSA. The CDR3, as DNA: TGTGCCAGCAGCTTGTTCGACAGGGAGCAGACCCAGTACTTC. It is translated as CASSLFDREQTQYF.

The chain recombines TRBV5-3 with TRBJ1-1; the D gene is possibly TRBD1 (6 bases). TRBV5-3 is designated an ORF whose function remains uncertain. V was pared by 4 bases and J by 0 bases, with 16 bases between. CDR3 length: 16 amino acids. The CDR3 DNA is TGTGCCAGAAGCCACGGGGAGACAGGCATGAACACTGAAGCTTTCTTT. Translating gives CARSHGETGMNTEAFF.

Remarks on this clone: Other DNA sequences of this sample code for an identical CDR3. This chain uses TRBV6-1 with TRBJ1-5; D remains ambiguous. With 6 bases removed from V and 3 bases from J, the gap between germline ends came to 9 bases. From germline, CDR1 is MNHNS and CDR2 SASEGT. This CDR3 has 13 residues. The CDR3: CASSEGLNQPQHF. The CDR3 DNA is TGTGCCAGCAGCGAGGGTCTCAATCAGCCCCAGCATTTT.

The chain recombines TRBV6-1 with TRBJ1-6, with D possibly matching TRBD1 (6 bases). The germline V and J ends were trimmed by 6 bases and 9 bases, with 15 bases remaining between them. The CDR3 spans 14 residues. Germline loops: CDR1 MNHNS, CDR2 SASEGT. The DNA for the CDR3 is TGTGCCAGCAGGCCCGAGGGGGAGGGTTCACCCCTCCACTTT. Protein sequence: CASRPEGEGSPLHF.

This clone is medium-sized by share. This chain joins TRBV19 and TRBJ1-5; D not certain. The CDR3 contains 12 residues. Between the trimmed V and J ends, which lost 7 bases and 11 bases, there was a span of 15 bases. Germline loops: CDR1 LNHDA, CDR2 SQIVND (reference sequence). The CDR3 nucleotides read TGTGCCAGTATACGAATCTCCCGGGCCCAGCATTTT. Its translation is CASIRISRAQHF.

The chain employs TRBV30 and TRBJ1-1; 8 nucleotides match TRBD1. V dropped 5 bases and J dropped 9; count of bases not matched to a gene: 11. This CDR3 region has 13 residues. CDR1 and CDR2 (germline): GTSNPN, SVGIG (reference sequence). CDR3: CAWGQGALGKAFF. DNA of the CDR3: TGTGCCTGGGGGCAGGGGGCTCTTGGTAAAGCTTTCTTT.

The chain is built from TRBV9 and TRBJ2-5, with D unclear. CDR1 and CDR2 from the germline V gene are SGDLS and YYNGEE. The CDR3 totals 14 residues. Trimming shortened V by 0 bases and J by 7 bases, and 13 bases separated the two germline ends. The CDR3 region has the DNA TGTGCCAGCAGCGTAGATGACCGCACGGGGACCCAGTACTTC. It yields the protein CASSVDDRTGTQYF.

The CDR3 sequence: CSVVPGQGRRDTEAFF. The CDR3 DNA reads TGCAGCGTTGTCCCGGGACAGGGGAGGAGGGACACTGAAGCTTTCTTT. The chain combines TRBV29-1 with TRBJ1-1, with 10 positions matching TRBD1. The CDR3 is 16 residues long. V was clipped by 4 bases and J by 3 bases; unmatched bases: 11. Germline values: CDR1 SQVTM, CDR2 ANQGSEA.

The J gene is TRBJ1-1, the V gene TRBV11-2, with D perhaps TRBD1 (5 bases). CDR1 SGHAT and CDR2 FQNNGV come from the germline V gene. V shed 0 bases and J shed 4 bases, with 15 bases lying between them. CDR3 size: 16 residues. The CDR3, as DNA: TGTGCCAGCAGCTTAGATCAGGGCCTCTGGGGCACTGAAGCTTTCTTT. Protein: CASSLDQGLWGTEAFF.

This clone was recorded a few times. The chain combines TRBV30 with TRBJ2-5, with D uncertain. The CDR3 runs to 12 residues. The germline V gene has CDR1 GTSNPN and CDR2 SVGIG (reference sequence). Trimming cost V 6 bases and J 7 bases, with 15 bases left between them. The CDR3 region is CACSGRARTQYF. The CDR3 DNA follows: TGTGCCTGTTCAGGCCGGGCACGGACCCAGTACTTC.

In this sample, this clone turned up a few times. V gene TRBV6-5 combines with J gene TRBJ2-3, with 8 bases fitting TRBD2. The CDR3 is 14 amino acids. Germline CDR1 is MNHEY and CDR2 is SVGAGI. J lost 3 bases, V lost 6 bases, and 5 bases had no gene match. CDR3 DNA: TGTGCCAGCAGAGCGGGGGACCTTACAGATACGCAGTATTTT. Translating gives CASRAGDLTDTQYF.

This chain uses TRBV5-1 with TRBJ2-1; D call uncertain. In germline, CDR1 is SGHRS, CDR2 YFSETQ. V was trimmed by 0 bases and J by 9 bases, leaving 7 bases between them. The CDR3 has 12 amino acids. CDR3 region: CASSLARLEQFF. The CDR3 DNA follows: TGCGCCAGCAGCTTGGCTCGTCTTGAGCAGTTCTTC.

The chain carries TRBV5-4 and TRBJ1-4; TRBD1 aligns across 9 bases. With V trimmed by 2 bases and J by 5 bases, 7 bases remained unmatched. Germline values: CDR1 SGHNT, CDR2 YYREEE (reference sequence). The CDR3 runs to 16 residues. CDR3 DNA sequence: TGTGCCAGCAGCTTCGAGTCCGGGACAGGGAATGAAAAACTGTTTTTT. Translating gives CASSFESGTGNEKLFF. The entire variable domain, with the rest obtained from reference TRBV5-4 and TRBJ1-4, is as follows: ETGVTQSPTHLIKTRGQQVTLRCSSQSGHNTVSWYQQALGQGPQFIFQYYREEENGRGNFPPRFSGLQFPNYSSELNVNALELDDSALYLCASSFESGTGNEKLFFGSGTQLSVL.